This entry describes one T cell receptor (beta chain). The data belong to a study of T cell changes during pregnancy in multiple sclerosis. Here immunoSEQ multiplex PCR was the method, and the copy in TCRdb shows in-frame clones only, minus some. The table lists 73,000 or so clones, 90% of them singletons. V lost 6 bases, J lost 5 bases, and 12 bases stayed unmatched. The CDR3 sequence is 15 residues long. The germline V gene encodes CDR1 MNHEY and CDR2 SMNVEV (reference sequence). The sample was peripheral blood, taken after pregnancy. The receptor was isolated from a female donor in good health, enrolled as a control in a pregnancy study. The chain carries TRBV27 and TRBJ1-2; 7 positions match TRBD1. CDR3 DNA: TGTGCCAGCAGGCACTCAGGGGGAATAGTTTATGGCTACACCTTC. Translating it yields CASRHSGGIVYGYTF.